Listed here is a single T cell receptor (beta chain). The CDR3 contains 15 residues. Germline V lookup: CDR1 SGDLS, CDR2 YYNGEE. With 5 bases removed from V and 7 bases from J, the gap between germline ends came to 19 bases. The data belong to a study of blood T cell repertoires in COVID-19. As for the study in general: Samples taken during acute and convalescent COVID-19 were collected in the United States, Italy and Spain. Sources were T cells, B-cell-depleted T cells, or PBMCs; the material itself was cDNA or gDNA.

As originally analysed: Cell counts per sample came from amplifying reference gene primers. TCRdb keeps only in-frame clones here, not all; method: immunoSEQ multiplex PCR. V, J and clone size derive from that table, while D and trimming were established from the DNA sequence. Of roughly 70,000 clones in the sample, 65% to 85% were seen once. Sequencing input: peripheral blood. This clonotype originated in a man in his sixties with COVID-19, enrolled during active disease. V usage is TRBV9 and J usage is TRBJ2-1; maybe TRBD2 (6 bases). Written as DNA, the CDR3 is TGTGCCAGCAGTCTAGCCGGGAGTAGGAGTAATGAGCAGTTCTTC. As protein: CASSLAGSRSNEQFF.